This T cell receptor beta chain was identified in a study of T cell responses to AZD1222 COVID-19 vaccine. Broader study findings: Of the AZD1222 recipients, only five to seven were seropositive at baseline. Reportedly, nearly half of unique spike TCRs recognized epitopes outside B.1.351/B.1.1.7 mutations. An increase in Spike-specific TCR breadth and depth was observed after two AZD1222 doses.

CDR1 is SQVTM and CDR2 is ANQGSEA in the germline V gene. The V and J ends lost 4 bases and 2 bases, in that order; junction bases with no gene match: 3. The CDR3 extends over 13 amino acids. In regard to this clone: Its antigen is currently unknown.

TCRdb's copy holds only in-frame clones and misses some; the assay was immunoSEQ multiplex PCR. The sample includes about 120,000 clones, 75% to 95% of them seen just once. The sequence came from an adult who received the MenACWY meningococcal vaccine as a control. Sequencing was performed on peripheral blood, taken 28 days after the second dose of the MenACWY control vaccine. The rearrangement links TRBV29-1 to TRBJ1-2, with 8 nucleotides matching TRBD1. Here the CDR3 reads CSVVGDRNYGYTF. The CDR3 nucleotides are TGCAGCGTTGTGGGGGACAGGAACTATGGCTACACCTTC.